This TCR beta chain stems from a study of stem cell transplantation in POMP-related autoinflammatory disease. Study-wide context: Defective thymoproteasomes were hypothesized to impair CD8+ T-cell positive selection.

The protocol was immunoSEQ multiplex PCR, while the TCRdb copy is restricted to in-frame clones and leaves out a portion. The sample lists about 6,900 clones, roughly 80% seen once, with less than 4.5% in the top ten. V lost 6 bases to trimming and J lost 6 bases, with 17 bases between them. This CDR3 region has 15 residues. The germline CDR1 and CDR2 sequences are MNHNY and SVGAGI (reference sequence). The chain couples TRBV6-6 to TRBJ1-4; TRBD1 might be the D (5 bases). Sample: a CXCR5-defined cell subset from PBMCs. This TCR came from a human donor in good health. This chain's CDR3 is CASSRGGGLDEKLFF. The CDR3 nucleotides are TGTGCCAGCAGCCGGGGGGGTGGTTTGGATGAAAAACTGTTTTTT.